This is a list of T cell receptor beta chains from one sample in a study of T cells after yellow fever vaccination. MiXCR was run by TCRdb on the 5' RACE reads, yielding one entry per CDR3 protein. Of around 400,000 distinct CDR3 sequences listed, under 14% are singletons. Here the sequenced sample was PBMCs, taken on the day of the first yellow fever vaccination. The source of these receptors is a man aged 18 to 30 who received the YFV17D yellow fever vaccine. The CDR3 runs from the conserved cysteine through the conserved F or W. The D gene is left open where the match is weak. Expanded clones are given a class, and other clones once, few, many or no size at all.

>14|TRBV29-1|TRBD2|TRBJ2-2|.
CSAWTAGGTGELFF
TGCAGCGCATGGACGGCGGGGGGAACCGGGGAGCTGTTTTTT
>16|TRBV4-1|.|TRBJ1-2|.
CASSQAGQGPGYGYTF
TGCGCCAGCAGCCAAGCAGGGCAAGGGCCGGGCTATGGCTACACCTTC
>15|TRBV5-1|TRBD1|TRBJ1-2|.
CASSLVGQGMNGYTF
TGCGCCAGCAGCTTGGTTGGACAGGGGATGAATGGCTACACCTTC
>16|TRBV7-9|TRBD1|TRBJ2-4|few
CASSRQGAQVANIQYF
TGTGCCAGCAGCCGACAGGGGGCGCAGGTTGCAAACATTCAGTACTTC
>15|TRBV10-2|TRBD1|TRBJ2-1|few
CASRPGQGAFYEQFF
TGCGCCAGCAGACCGGGACAGGGGGCATTCTATGAGCAGTTCTTC
>16|TRBV6-5|TRBD2|TRBJ2-5|few
CASSYQGLAGWETQYF
TGTGCCAGCAGTTACCAAGGACTAGCGGGGTGGGAGACCCAGTACTTC
>14|TRBV6-2/TRBV6-3|TRBD1|TRBJ1-1|few
CASSRQGQGTEAFF
TGTGCCAGCAGCCGACAGGGACAGGGCACTGAAGCTTTCTTT
>17|TRBV5-1|.|TRBJ2-1|few
CASSPYGGPYYDDEQFF
TGCGCCAGCAGTCCATACGGGGGCCCCTACTATGACGATGAGCAGTTCTTC
>17|TRBV4-3|.|TRBJ2-1|few
CASSQDGAGSSYNEQFF
TGCGCCAGCAGCCAAGATGGGGCGGGTAGCTCCTACAATGAGCAGTTCTTC
>15|TRBV12-3/TRBV12-4|.|TRBJ2-1|many
CASSLGRGSYNEQFF
TGTGCCAGCAGTTTAGGTAGGGGCTCCTACAATGAGCAGTTCTTC
>14|TRBV20-1|.|TRBJ1-1|few
CSAPERTANTEAFF
TGCAGTGCACCCGAAAGGACAGCGAACACTGAAGCTTTCTTT
>15|TRBV6-1|.|TRBJ1-2|few
CASSPWGWGEFGYTF
TGTGCCAGCAGTCCCTGGGGTTGGGGGGAATTTGGCTACACCTTC
>14|TRBV7-2|.|TRBJ2-1|.
CASSSGNVYNEQFF
TGTGCCAGCAGCTCCGGGAACGTCTACAATGAGCAGTTCTTC
>14|TRBV29-1|TRBD2|TRBJ2-2|.
CSGSGGANTGELFF
TGCAGCGGTAGCGGGGGGGCGAACACCGGGGAGCTGTTTTTT
>16|TRBV7-9|.|TRBJ2-3|.
CASSFEVTTSTDTQYF
TGTGCCAGCAGCTTTGAGGTGACTACTAGCACAGATACGCAGTATTTT
>15|TRBV5-1|.|TRBJ2-2|.
CASRWRNPNTGELFF
TGCGCCAGCAGGTGGCGGAATCCGAACACCGGGGAGCTGTTTTTT
>14|TRBV5-1|.|TRBJ1-4|few
CASSLKTGDEKLFF
TGCGCCAGCAGCTTGAAGACAGGAGATGAAAAACTGTTTTTT
>16|TRBV4-3|.|TRBJ2-6|few
CASSPGTLAGANVLTF
TGCGCCAGCAGCCCCGGGACACTAGCTGGGGCCAACGTCCTGACTTTC
>15|TRBV7-2|TRBD1|TRBJ1-6|.
CASSPGQGVYSPLHF
TGTGCCAGCAGTCCCGGACAGGGGGTTTATTCACCCCTCCACTTT
>15|TRBV12-3/TRBV12-4|.|TRBJ2-7|few
CASSPELTGSYEQYF
TGTGCCAGCAGCCCCGAGCTAACAGGTTCCTACGAGCAGTACTTC
>12|TRBV20-1|.|TRBJ1-1|.
CSAFGTYGEAFF
TGCAGTGCTTTCGGAACTTACGGGGAAGCTTTCTTT
>15|TRBV5-1|TRBD1|TRBJ2-5|.
CASGPGTGVQETQYF
TGCGCCAGCGGTCCAGGGACAGGAGTCCAAGAGACCCAGTACTTC
>15|TRBV7-2|TRBD1|TRBJ2-7|many
CASSATGTGHYEQYF
TGTGCCAGCAGCGCAACCGGGACAGGGCATTACGAGCAGTACTTC
>13|TRBV6-2/TRBV6-3|.|TRBJ1-5|few
CASSSKLNQPQHF
TGTGCCAGCAGTTCGAAGCTCAATCAGCCCCAGCATTTT
>13|TRBV7-7|.|TRBJ1-1|.
CASSRALGTEAFF
TGTGCCAGCAGCCGCGCGCTTGGCACTGAAGCTTTCTTT
>13|TRBV7-2|.|TRBJ2-7|few
CASSSPGRYEQYF
TGTGCCAGCAGCTCTCCGGGACGATACGAGCAGTACTTC
>17|TRBV5-4|.|TRBJ1-5|.
CASSFGGSLGGNQPQHF
TGTGCCAGCAGCTTCGGGGGAAGTCTTGGAGGCAATCAGCCCCAGCATTTT
>13|TRBV20-1|.|TRBJ1-2|once
CSARDRGMDGYTF
TGCAGTGCTAGAGATAGGGGGATGGATGGCTACACCTTC
>15|TRBV20-1|TRBD1|TRBJ1-5|many
CSARERDRFNQPQHF
TGCAGTGCTAGAGAAAGGGACAGGTTCAATCAGCCCCAGCATTTT
>16|TRBV9|.|TRBJ1-2|.
CASSVGTVGRIYGYTF
TGTGCCAGCAGCGTAGGCACCGTCGGACGGATCTATGGCTACACCTTC
>14|TRBV12-3/TRBV12-4|.|TRBJ2-7|few
CASSLLSTIYEQYF
TGTGCCAGCAGTTTACTCTCCACGATCTACGAGCAGTACTTC
>11|TRBV20-1|.|TRBJ2-3|.
CSARDTGTQYF
TGCAGTGCTAGAGACACCGGGACGCAGTATTTT
>14|TRBV5-1|TRBD1|TRBJ2-2|.
CASSPDRGYGELFF
TGCGCCAGCAGCCCCGACAGGGGGTACGGGGAGCTGTTTTTT
>15|TRBV6-5|.|TRBJ2-3|.
CASSYRGIGTDTQYF
TGTGCCAGCAGTTACAGGGGCATCGGCACAGATACGCAGTATTTT
>15|TRBV7-9|TRBD2|TRBJ2-1|few
CASSAPERGRSEQFF
TGTGCCAGCAGCGCCCCTGAGCGGGGGAGGAGTGAGCAGTTCTTC
>16|TRBV6-5|.|TRBJ2-3|.
CASSYGDSYFTDTQYF
TGTGCCAGCAGTTACGGGGACTCCTACTTCACAGATACGCAGTATTTT
>13|TRBV20-1|.|TRBJ2-4|few
CSANRGMMNIQYF
TGCAGTGCTAATCGGGGGATGATGAACATTCAGTACTTC
>14|TRBV4-3|.|TRBJ2-1|.
CASSQVTPGVEQFF
TGCGCCAGCAGCCAAGTCACCCCGGGGGTTGAGCAGTTCTTC
>13|TRBV12-3/TRBV12-4|TRBD1|TRBJ1-4|few
CASSRDRGEKLFF
TGTGCCAGCAGCCGGGACAGGGGTGAAAAACTGTTTTTT
>13|TRBV7-9|.|TRBJ2-5|once
CACSMSSMETQYF
TGTGCCTGCAGCATGAGTAGTATGGAGACCCAGTACTTC
>16|TRBV12-3/TRBV12-4|TRBD2|TRBJ2-7|few
CASSDLAGVSSYEQYF
TGTGCCAGCAGTGACCTGGCGGGGGTTAGCTCCTACGAGCAGTACTTC
>15|TRBV10-3|TRBD2|TRBJ2-2|.
CAITDSGGIGGELFF
TGTGCCATCACGGATAGCGGGGGGATTGGCGGGGAGCTGTTTTTT
>13|TRBV7-6|.|TRBJ2-5|many
CASNPGTQETQYF
TGTGCCAGCAACCCGGGCACACAAGAGACCCAGTACTTC
>17|TRBV4-1|.|TRBJ2-5|few
CASSQVGLASGRETQYF
TGCGCCAGCAGCCAAGTTGGGTTGGCCTCGGGCAGGGAGACCCAGTACTTC
>12|TRBV29-1|.|TRBJ1-1|.
CSVEGEDTEAFF
TGCAGCGTTGAGGGTGAGGACACTGAAGCTTTCTTT
>17|TRBV4-1|.|TRBJ2-2|few
CASSQVHRAVDTGELFF
TGCGCCAGCAGCCAAGTACATCGGGCGGTGGACACCGGGGAGCTGTTTTTT
>17|TRBV10-3|TRBD1|TRBJ1-1|few
CAISSLTGGVGNTEAFF
TGTGCCATCAGTTCTCTGACAGGGGGCGTAGGGAACACTGAAGCTTTCTTT